These 11 T cell receptor beta chains originate from one sample sequenced in a study of identifying expanded T cells in peripheral blood. Clones were read by immunoSEQ multiplex PCR, and TCRdb kept only the in-frame ones, dropping some. The sample contains tens of thousands of clones, about 85% of which appear only once. Sequencing was done on a sample of blood. The receptors shown here come from a person aged 18 to 75 in good health.

For the CDR3, the DNA is TGTGCCAGCGGAACAGGGTTTAGGGGCAATGAGCAGTTCTTC. Its protein is CASGTGFRGNEQFF. V and J are TRBV11-3 and TRBJ2-1; perhaps TRBD1 as D (6 bases). The CDR3 is 14 amino acids. The ends were cut back, 8 bases at V and 6 bases at J, with 17 bases in the middle. Germline V gives CDR1 SGHNT, CDR2 YENEEA.

V is TRBV2 and J is TRBJ1-5; 7 positions match TRBD1. After removal of 8 bases from V and 6 bases from J, the junction contained 13 bases not matched to a gene. CDR3 length equals 15 residues. Germline assignment: CDR1 SNHLY and CDR2 FYNNEI. The CDR3 DNA reads TGTGCCAGCGGGTTAACAGGGGAAAGGGGTCAGCCCCAGCATTTT. It specifies CASGLTGERGQPQHF.

The sample holds a few counts of this clone. The V gene is TRBV11-3, the J gene TRBJ1-2; D is ambiguous. This CDR3 contains 14 residues. CDR1 is SGHNT, CDR2 YENEEA, per germline. Trimming stripped 10 bases from V and 0 bases from J, with 15 bases between. Here the CDR3 reads CATAPRPSNYGYTF. In nucleotides, the CDR3 is TGTGCCACCGCGCCCAGGCCTTCTAACTATGGCTACACCTTC.

The rearrangement joins TRBV12-5 to TRBJ2-2; D possibly corresponds to TRBD1 (6 bases). Trimming pared 6 bases from V and 3 bases from J, leaving 14 bases between. Germline V lookup: CDR1 LGHNT, CDR2 FRNRAP. This CDR3 comprises 15 residues. In DNA, the CDR3 is TGTGCTAGTGGGCCAAGACAGGCCTACACCGGGGAGCTGTTTTTT. Translating gives CASGPRQAYTGELFF.

The chain joins TRBV5-1 to TRBJ1-4; perhaps TRBD1 as D (6 bases). Germline CDR1 is SGHRS and CDR2 is YFSETQ. CDR3 length: 15 residues. V was pared by 4 bases and J by 6 bases, with 16 bases between. In DNA, the CDR3 is TGCGCCAGCAGCCCCCACTCGGACAGTGATGAAAAACTGTTTTTT. Translating it yields CASSPHSDSDEKLFF.

The chain recombines TRBV7-9 with TRBJ2-7; a possible D gene is TRBD2 (5 bases). Germline V gene sequence: CDR1 SEHNR, CDR2 FQNEAQ (reference sequence). The CDR3 runs to 14 residues. The V and J ends lost 5 bases and 6 bases respectively, with 17 bases between them. The CDR3, as DNA: TGTGCCAGCAGCGCGAGACGGGATAGGGCCGAGCAGTACTTC. It translates to CASSARRDRAEQYF.

V gene TRBV12-2 combines with J gene TRBJ2-5; TRBD1 was called by the table and not checked on the DNA. TRBV12-2 is reported as a pseudogene. The CDR3 runs to 15 residues. In nucleotides, the CDR3 is TGTGCGACGCAAGCCGGGACACAGGCACAAGAGACCCAGTACTTC. This sequence encodes CATQAGTQAQETQYF.

This clone was counted once. The chain employs TRBV10-3 and TRBJ1-1; D is uncertain. V dropped 3 bases and J dropped 0 bases, with 8 bases sitting between them. CDR3 size: 14 residues. From germline, CDR1 is ENHRY and CDR2 SYGVKD. The CDR3 bases are TGTGCCATCAGTGAACGGGTGATGAACACTGAAGCTTTCTTT. Protein sequence: CAISERVMNTEAFF.

The chain is built from TRBV4-3 and TRBJ2-7; D gene unclear. Germline values: CDR1 LGHNA, CDR2 YSLEER. The CDR3 has 15 residues. The ends were cut back, 0 bases at V and 2 bases at J, with 11 bases in the middle. In DNA, the CDR3 is TGCGCCAGCAGCCAAGATTGGCAACAAACCTACGAGCAGTACTTC. This sequence encodes CASSQDWQQTYEQYF.

The J gene is TRBJ2-5, the V gene TRBV5-6; the D is unclear. V gave up 0 bases and J gave up 4 bases, with 13 bases separating them. The CDR3 runs 15 residues. Germline-derived CDR1 and CDR2 are SGHDT and YYEEEE. In DNA form, the CDR3 reads TGTGCCAGCAGCTTGGCCGGCGAAGGGCCAGAGACCCAGTACTTC. Protein: CASSLAGEGPETQYF.

This clone has more than one count but fewer than ten. The J gene is TRBJ1-6, the V gene TRBV27; D unresolved. Trimming removed 11 bases from V and 1 base from J, with 21 bases in between. The CDR3 runs to 17 residues. Germline-derived CDR1 and CDR2 are MNHEY and SMNVEV (reference sequence). The CDR3 reads CADTLRQDGSYNSPLHF. The CDR3 DNA reads as TGTGCCGACACCCTACGACAAGACGGTTCCTATAATTCACCCCTCCACTTT.